One and the same sample provided the 15 T cell receptor beta chains below, sequenced in a study of glioma-infiltrating T cells after dendritic cell vaccination. The time point: after dendritic cell vaccination, including at tumor progression/relapse. Produced via immunoSEQ multiplex PCR; TCRdb's table is partial and in-frame only. This sample has roughly 100,000 clones; around 91% occur once, and the top ten carry over 2.5%. The sequenced sample was blood, obtained after dendritic cell vaccination. The receptors derive from a human donor with glioblastoma.

The gene calls are TRBV2 and TRBJ2-5, with 8 bases identical to TRBD1. Germline V lookup: CDR1 SNHLY, CDR2 FYNNEI. The CDR3 sequence is 13 residues long. Germline trimming cut 6 bases from V and 5 bases from J; bases unmatched to any gene: 5. As DNA, the CDR3 is TGTGCCAGCAGCCCAGGGGGCGGTGAGACCCAGTACTTC. Translation gives CASSPGGGETQYF. Based on the CDR3 plus reference TRBV2 and TRBJ2-5, the full variable domain is EPEVTQTPSHQVTQMGQEVILRCVPISNHLYFYWYRQILGQKVEFLVSFYNNEISEKSEIFDDQFSVERPDGSNFTLKIRSTKLEDSAMYFCASSPGGGETQYFGPGTRLLVL.

CDR3 loop: CASTLGALGTEAFF. The DNA of the CDR3 is TGTGCCAGCACCCTAGGGGCTTTGGGCACTGAAGCTTTCTTT. The gene calls are TRBV11-2 and TRBJ1-1; D perhaps matches TRBD1 (5 bases). The CDR3 is made up of 14 amino acids. V was clipped by 7 bases and J by 4 bases, with 16 bases between them. The germline gives CDR1 SGHAT, CDR2 FQNNGV.

This clone was detected once. The chain carries TRBV5-1 and TRBJ1-1; D ambiguous. V shed 5 bases and J shed 0 bases, with 11 bases lying between them. The CDR3 is made up of 14 amino acids. The germline V gene encodes CDR1 SGHRS and CDR2 YFSETQ. The CDR3 loop is CASSPTPMNTEAFF. CDR3 nucleotides: TGCGCCAGCAGTCCGACACCTATGAACACTGAAGCTTTCTTT.

This clone occurred a few times. The CDR3 DNA follows: TGTGCCAGCAGTTCCAAGACAGGGTGGAATGGCTACACCTTC. Its translation: CASSSKTGWNGYTF. J is TRBJ1-2 and V is TRBV6-7, with 7 bases identical to TRBD1. TRBV6-7 is an open reading frame whose function is uncertain. Trimming took 4 bases from V and 6 from J; bases not matched to a gene: 8. The CDR3 sequence is 14 residues long.

Only a few counts were recorded for this clone. J is TRBJ1-4 and V is TRBV19, with a tentative D call TRBD1 (5 bases). CDR3 length equals 14 residues. V was cut by 2 bases and J by 12 bases, with 16 bases left in between. CDR1 and CDR2 (germline): LNHDA, SQIVND (reference sequence). CDR3 sequence: CASSIQGGVAELFF. The CDR3 DNA reads as TGTGCCAGTAGTATACAGGGTGGGGTGGCGGAACTGTTTTTT.

The gene calls are TRBV6-1 and TRBJ2-7, with a weak D call TRBD1 (5 bases). The CDR3 has 11 amino acids. Germline V lookup: CDR1 MNHNS, CDR2 SASEGT. Trimming removed 2 bases from V and 11 bases from J, with 10 bases in between. For the CDR3, the DNA is TGTGCCAGCAGTGAAATGGGGCTGGAGTACTTC. It yields the protein CASSEMGLEYF.

The chain links TRBV7-8 to TRBJ2-1; 7 nucleotides match TRBD2. The CDR3 loop spans 16 amino acids. Trimming removed 1 base from V and 3 bases from J; junction bases left unmatched: 6. Germline V gives CDR1 SGHVS, CDR2 FQNEAQ. The CDR3 is CASSLGGGTYYNEQFF. The DNA for the CDR3 is TGTGCCAGCAGCTTAGGGGGGGGGACTTACTACAATGAGCAGTTCTTC.

The sample holds a few counts of this clone. V usage is TRBV10-2 and J usage is TRBJ2-5; D is possibly TRBD1 (5 bases). The germline gives CDR1 WSHSY, CDR2 SAAADI. The CDR3 runs 11 residues. The V end was cut by 10 bases, the J end by 3 bases, with 9 bases between. CDR3: CATQGEETQYF. The CDR3 DNA follows: TGCGCCACCCAAGGGGAAGAGACCCAGTACTTC.

The V gene is TRBV9, the J gene TRBJ1-5, with 8 bases lining up with TRBD1. Germline V gives CDR1 SGDLS, CDR2 YYNGEE. CDR3 length equals 15 residues. V dropped 0 bases and J dropped 6; count of bases not matched to a gene: 5. The CDR3 loop reads CASSVGSGGFQPQHF. CDR3 DNA: TGTGCCAGCAGCGTAGGATCAGGGGGCTTTCAGCCCCAGCATTTT.

This chain joins TRBV18 and TRBJ2-3; 14 bases are shared with TRBD2. V dropped 4 bases and J dropped 0; count of bases not matched to a gene: 6. CDR1 KGHSH and CDR2 LQKENI come from the germline V gene. The length of the CDR3 is 18 residues. CDR3 amino acids: CASSLRTSGGLSTDTQYF. In DNA, the CDR3 is TGTGCCAGCTCACTGCGGACTAGCGGGGGGTTGAGCACAGATACGCAGTATTTT.

The chain joins TRBV30 to TRBJ2-5, with no clear D. The CDR3 loop spans 13 amino acids. Trimming cost V 0 bases and J 4 bases, with 9 bases left between them. Germline CDR1 and CDR2: GTSNPN and SVGIG (reference sequence). DNA of the CDR3: TGTGCCTGGAGTGTACGGAGTGGAGAGACCCAGTACTTC. Its protein is CAWSVRSGETQYF.

The J gene is TRBJ1-6, the V gene TRBV25-1; maybe TRBD1 (6 bases). V was clipped by 5 bases and J by 7 bases, with 12 bases between them. The germline V gene encodes CDR1 MGHDK and CDR2 SYGVNS. This CDR3 is 14 amino acids long. CDR3 sequence (DNA): TGTGCCAGCAGTCAGGGGAACCGGAATTCACCCCTCCACTTT. Its translation: CASSQGNRNSPLHF. Full variable domain (outside the CDR3, taken from reference TRBV25-1 and TRBJ1-6): EADIYQTPRYLVIGTGKKITLECSQTMGHDKMYWYQQDPGMELHLIHYSYGVNSTEKGDLSSESTVSRIRTEHFPLTLESARPSHTSQYLCASSQGNRNSPLHFGNGTRLTVT.

The chain carries TRBV5-4 and TRBJ2-1; 11 bases fit TRBD2. The length of the CDR3 is 18 residues. Looked up from germline, CDR1 is SGHNT and CDR2 is YYREEE (reference sequence). The V and J ends lost 2 bases and 0 bases, in that order; junction bases with no gene match: 7. CDR3 residues: CASSFGTSGQSSYNEQFF. In nucleotides, the CDR3 is TGTGCCAGCAGCTTCGGGACTAGCGGTCAAAGCTCCTACAATGAGCAGTTCTTC. The complete variable domain, with remaining parts taken from reference TRBV5-4 and TRBJ2-1, reads ETGVTQSPTHLIKTRGQQVTLRCSSQSGHNTVSWYQQALGQGPQFIFQYYREEENGRGNFPPRFSGLQFPNYSSELNVNALELDDSALYLCASSFGTSGQSSYNEQFFGPGTRLTVL.

The chain is built from TRBV6-1 and TRBJ2-7; 7 nucleotides agree with TRBD1. Germline V gene data show CDR1 as MNHNS and CDR2 as SASEGT. The CDR3 is 14 amino acids. The V gene end was trimmed by 7 bases and the J gene end by 3 bases; junction bases not matched to a gene: 9. The CDR3 DNA reads TGTGCCAGCACCCCCCGCCGGGACAGCTACGAGCAGTACTTC. Its translation: CASTPRRDSYEQYF.

CDR3 protein: CASSIGAYEQYF. The CDR3 nucleotides are TGTGCCAGTAGTATAGGAGCCTACGAGCAGTACTTC. The genes are TRBV19 and TRBJ2-7, with D unresolved. This CDR3 is 12 amino acids long. Germline assignment: CDR1 LNHDA and CDR2 SQIVND (reference sequence). The V end was cut by 1 base, the J end by 2 bases, with 3 bases between.